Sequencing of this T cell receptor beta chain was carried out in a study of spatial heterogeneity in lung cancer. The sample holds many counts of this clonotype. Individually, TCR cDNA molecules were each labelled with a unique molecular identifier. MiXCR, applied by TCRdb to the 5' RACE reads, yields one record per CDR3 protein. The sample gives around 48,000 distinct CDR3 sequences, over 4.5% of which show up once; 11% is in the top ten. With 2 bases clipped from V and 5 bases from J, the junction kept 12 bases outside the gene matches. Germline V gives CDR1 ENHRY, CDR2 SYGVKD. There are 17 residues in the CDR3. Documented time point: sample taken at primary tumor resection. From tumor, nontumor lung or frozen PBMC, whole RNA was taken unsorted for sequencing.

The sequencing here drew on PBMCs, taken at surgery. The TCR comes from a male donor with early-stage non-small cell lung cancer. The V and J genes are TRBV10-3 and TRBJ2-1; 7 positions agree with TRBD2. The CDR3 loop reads CAISERLISGSHNEQFF. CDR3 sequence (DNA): TGTGCCATCAGTGAGCGCCTAATTAGCGGGTCTCACAATGAGCAGTTCTTC.